This T cell receptor (beta chain) was sequenced in a study of blood T cell repertoires in COVID-19. Study-level background: Sites across the United States, Italy and Spain contributed samples from acute and convalescent COVID-19. From T cells, B-cell-depleted T cells, or PBMCs came the material, which was cDNA or gDNA.

V was pared by 8 bases and J by 5 bases, with 10 bases between. CDR3 length: 11 residues. The V gene's germline CDR1 is MNHNY and CDR2 SVGAGI (reference sequence). Original data processing: Reference gene primers were amplified, and this amplification served to estimate nucleated cell counts. Some clones are missing from TCRdb's copy, which holds only in-frame ones; the method was immunoSEQ multiplex PCR. From that table come the V and J calls and clone size; the DNA was used to work out D and trimming. The sample carries approximately 68,000 clones, around 86% recorded once. This TCR came from a man between 65 and 80 years old with active or convalescent COVID-19. This chain connects TRBV6-6 to TRBJ2-7, with TRBD2 as a possible D gene (6 bases). The specimen was peripheral blood. DNA for the CDR3: TGTGCCAGCGGGGGGAACCACGAGCAGTACTTC. As protein: CASGGNHEQYF.